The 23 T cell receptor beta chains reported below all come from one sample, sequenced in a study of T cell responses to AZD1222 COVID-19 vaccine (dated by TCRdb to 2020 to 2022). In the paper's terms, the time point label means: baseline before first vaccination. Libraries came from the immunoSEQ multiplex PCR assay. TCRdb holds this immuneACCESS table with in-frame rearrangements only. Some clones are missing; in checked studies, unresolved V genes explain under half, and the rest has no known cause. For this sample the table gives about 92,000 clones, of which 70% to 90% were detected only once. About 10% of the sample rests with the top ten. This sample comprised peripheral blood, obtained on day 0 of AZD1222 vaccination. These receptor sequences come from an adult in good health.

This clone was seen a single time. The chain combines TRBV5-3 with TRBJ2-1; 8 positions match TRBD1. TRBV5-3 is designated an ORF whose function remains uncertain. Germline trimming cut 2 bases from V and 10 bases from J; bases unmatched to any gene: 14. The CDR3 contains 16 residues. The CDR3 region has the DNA TGTGCCAGAAGCTTCGGACAGGGTGAGGTATGTAGGGAGCAGTTCTTC. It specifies CARSFGQGEVCREQFF.

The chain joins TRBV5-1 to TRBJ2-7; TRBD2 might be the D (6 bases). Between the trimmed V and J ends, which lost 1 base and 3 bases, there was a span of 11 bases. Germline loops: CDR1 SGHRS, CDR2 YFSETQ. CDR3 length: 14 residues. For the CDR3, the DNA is TGCGCCAGCAGCTTGTCTGGGGGAGGCTACGAGCAGTACTTC. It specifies CASSLSGGGYEQYF. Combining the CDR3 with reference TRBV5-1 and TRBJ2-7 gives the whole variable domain KAGVTQTPRYLIKTRGQQVTLSCSPISGHRSVSWYQQTPGQGLQFLFEYFSETQRNKGNFPGRFSGRQFSNSRSEMNVSTLELGDSALYLCASSLSGGGYEQYFGPGTRLTVT.

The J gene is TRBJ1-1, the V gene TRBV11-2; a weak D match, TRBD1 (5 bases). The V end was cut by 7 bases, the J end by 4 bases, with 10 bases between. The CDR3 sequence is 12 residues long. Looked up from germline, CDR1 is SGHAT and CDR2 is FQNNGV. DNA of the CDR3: TGTGCCAGCACTCATGGGGGCACTGAAGCTTTCTTT. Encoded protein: CASTHGGTEAFF.

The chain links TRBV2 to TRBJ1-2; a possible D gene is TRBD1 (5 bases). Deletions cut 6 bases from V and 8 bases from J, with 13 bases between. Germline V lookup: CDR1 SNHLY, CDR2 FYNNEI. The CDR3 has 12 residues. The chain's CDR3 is CASRDDTGGYTF. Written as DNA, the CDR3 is TGTGCCAGCAGGGACGACACAGGAGGCTACACCTTC.

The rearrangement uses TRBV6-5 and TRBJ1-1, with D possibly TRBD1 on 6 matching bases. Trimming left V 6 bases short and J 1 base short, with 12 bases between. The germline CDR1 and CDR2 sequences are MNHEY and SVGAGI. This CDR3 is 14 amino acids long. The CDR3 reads CASRPGQPNTEAFF. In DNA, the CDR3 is TGTGCCAGCAGACCGGGACAACCGAACACTGAAGCTTTCTTT.

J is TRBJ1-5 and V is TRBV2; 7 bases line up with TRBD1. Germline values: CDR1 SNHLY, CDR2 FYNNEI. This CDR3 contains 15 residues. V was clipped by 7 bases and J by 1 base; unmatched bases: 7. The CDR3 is CASTPRQGSNQPQHF. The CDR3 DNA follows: TGTGCCAGCACCCCGAGACAGGGCAGCAATCAGCCCCAGCATTTT.

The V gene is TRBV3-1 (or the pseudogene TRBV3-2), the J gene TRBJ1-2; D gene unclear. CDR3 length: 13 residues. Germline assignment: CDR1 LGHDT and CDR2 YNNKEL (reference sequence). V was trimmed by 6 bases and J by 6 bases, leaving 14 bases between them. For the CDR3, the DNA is TGTGCCAGCAGTGAAAGGTGGGAACATGGCTACACCTTC. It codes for CASSERWEHGYTF.

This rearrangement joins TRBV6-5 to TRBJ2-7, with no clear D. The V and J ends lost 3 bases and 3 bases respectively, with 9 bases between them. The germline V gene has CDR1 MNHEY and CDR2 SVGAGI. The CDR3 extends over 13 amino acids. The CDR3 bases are TGTGCCAGCAGTTATGGCCGAGTCTACGAGCAGTACTTC. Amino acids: CASSYGRVYEQYF.

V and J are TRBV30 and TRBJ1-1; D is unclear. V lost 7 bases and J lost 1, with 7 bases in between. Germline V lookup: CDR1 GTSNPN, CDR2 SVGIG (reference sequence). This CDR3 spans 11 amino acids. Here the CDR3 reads CALNWNTEAFF. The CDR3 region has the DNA TGTGCCTTGAACTGGAACACTGAAGCTTTCTTT.

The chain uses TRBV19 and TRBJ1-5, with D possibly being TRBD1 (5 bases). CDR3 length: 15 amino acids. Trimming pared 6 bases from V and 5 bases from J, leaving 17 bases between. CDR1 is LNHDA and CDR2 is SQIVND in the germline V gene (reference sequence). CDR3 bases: TGTGCCAGTAGCAACGGGGCGGGCCGACATCAGCCCCAGCATTTT. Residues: CASSNGAGRHQPQHF.

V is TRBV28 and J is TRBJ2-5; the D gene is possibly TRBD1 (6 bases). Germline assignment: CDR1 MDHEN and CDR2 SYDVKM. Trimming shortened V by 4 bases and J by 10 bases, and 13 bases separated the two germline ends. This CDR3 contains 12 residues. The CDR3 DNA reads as TGTGCCAGCAGTTCACAGGGATCTATCCAGTACTTC. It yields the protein CASSSQGSIQYF.

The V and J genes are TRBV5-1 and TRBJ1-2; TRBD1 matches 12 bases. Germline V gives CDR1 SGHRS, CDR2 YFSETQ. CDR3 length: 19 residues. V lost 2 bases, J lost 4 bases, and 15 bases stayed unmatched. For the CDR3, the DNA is TGCGCCAGCAGCTTTACACCGTACCCCGGGACAGGGGGCGCCTATGGCTACACCTTC. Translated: CASSFTPYPGTGGAYGYTF.

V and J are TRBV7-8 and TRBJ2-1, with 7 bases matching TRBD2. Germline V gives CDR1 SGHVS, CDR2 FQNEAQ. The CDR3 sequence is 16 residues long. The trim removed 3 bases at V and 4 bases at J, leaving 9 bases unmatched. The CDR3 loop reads CASSLFAGVIYNEQFF. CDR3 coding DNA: TGTGCCAGCAGCTTGTTTGCGGGGGTCATTTACAATGAGCAGTTCTTC.

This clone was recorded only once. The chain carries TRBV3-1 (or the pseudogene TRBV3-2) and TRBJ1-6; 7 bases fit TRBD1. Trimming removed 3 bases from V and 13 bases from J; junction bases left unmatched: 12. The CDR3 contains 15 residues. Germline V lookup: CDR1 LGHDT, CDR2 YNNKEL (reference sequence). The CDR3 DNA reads TGTGCCAGCAGCCAGAGGACAGGCTATACGTCGCCCCTCCACTTT. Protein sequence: CASSQRTGYTSPLHF.

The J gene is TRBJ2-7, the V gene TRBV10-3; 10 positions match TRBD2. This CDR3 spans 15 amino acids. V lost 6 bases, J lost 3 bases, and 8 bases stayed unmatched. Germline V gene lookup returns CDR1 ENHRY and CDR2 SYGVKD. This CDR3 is CAISAGTSENYEQYF. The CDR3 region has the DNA TGTGCCATCAGCGCCGGGACTAGCGAGAACTACGAGCAGTACTTC.

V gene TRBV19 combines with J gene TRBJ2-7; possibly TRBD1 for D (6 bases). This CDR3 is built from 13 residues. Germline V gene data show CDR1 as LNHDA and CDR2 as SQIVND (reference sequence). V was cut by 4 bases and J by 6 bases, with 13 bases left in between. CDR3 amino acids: CASSRQETTEQYF. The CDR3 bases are TGTGCCAGTAGTAGACAGGAGACTACCGAGCAGTACTTC.

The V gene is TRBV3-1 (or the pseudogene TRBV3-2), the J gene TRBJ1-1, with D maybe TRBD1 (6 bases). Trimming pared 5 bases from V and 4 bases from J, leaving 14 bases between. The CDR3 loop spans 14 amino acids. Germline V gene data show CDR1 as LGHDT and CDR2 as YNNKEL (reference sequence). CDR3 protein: CASSRGMRGTEAFF. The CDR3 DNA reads TGTGCCAGCAGCAGGGGGATGAGGGGCACTGAAGCTTTCTTT.

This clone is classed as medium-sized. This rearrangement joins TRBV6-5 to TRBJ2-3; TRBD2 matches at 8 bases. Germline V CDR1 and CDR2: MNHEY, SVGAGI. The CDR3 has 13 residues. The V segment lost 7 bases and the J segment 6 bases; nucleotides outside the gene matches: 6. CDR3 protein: CASIGGGLDTQYF. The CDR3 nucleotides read TGTGCCAGCATCGGGGGGGGCCTTGATACGCAGTATTTT.

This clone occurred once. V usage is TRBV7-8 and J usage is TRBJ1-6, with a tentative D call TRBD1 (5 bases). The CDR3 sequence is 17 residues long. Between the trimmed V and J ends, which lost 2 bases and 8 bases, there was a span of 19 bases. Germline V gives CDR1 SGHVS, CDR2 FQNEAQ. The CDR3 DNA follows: TGTGCCAGCAGCTTATCCCCCCCGGGGTCAGGGCATTCACCCCTCCACTTT. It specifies CASSLSPPGSGHSPLHF.

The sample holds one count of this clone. The CDR3 spells CAISGDSRTDTQYF. CDR3 in DNA: TGTGCCATCAGTGGGGATTCCCGGACAGATACGCAGTATTTT. The rearrangement joins TRBV10-3 to TRBJ2-3; no firm D call. This CDR3 has 14 amino acids. The V gene lost 4 bases and the J gene lost 3 bases, with 11 bases spanning the gap. From germline, CDR1 is ENHRY and CDR2 SYGVKD.

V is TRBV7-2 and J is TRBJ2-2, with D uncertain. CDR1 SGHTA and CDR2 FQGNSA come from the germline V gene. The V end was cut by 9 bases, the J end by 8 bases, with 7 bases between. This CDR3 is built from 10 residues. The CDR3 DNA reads TGTGCCAGGGGTGAAGGGGAGCTGTTTTTT. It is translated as CARGEGELFF.

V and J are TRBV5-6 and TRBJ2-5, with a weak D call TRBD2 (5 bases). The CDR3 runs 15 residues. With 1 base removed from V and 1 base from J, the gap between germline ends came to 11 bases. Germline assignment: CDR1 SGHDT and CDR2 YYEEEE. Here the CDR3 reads CASSLYVAGQETQYF. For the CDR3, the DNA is TGTGCCAGCAGCTTGTACGTGGCGGGCCAAGAGACCCAGTACTTC.

CDR3 DNA sequence: TGTGCCAGCAGCCAAGAACCTAACACAGGTGAGCAGTTCTTC. As protein: CASSQEPNTGEQFF. This chain links TRBV3-1 (or the pseudogene TRBV3-2) with TRBJ2-1; the D gene is possibly TRBD1 (5 bases). In germline, CDR1 is LGHDT, CDR2 YNNKEL (reference sequence). V dropped 0 bases and J dropped 9 bases, with 12 bases sitting between them. The CDR3 has 14 amino acids.